A single sample gave rise to the 14 T cell receptor beta chains below, sequenced in a study of cytomegalovirus exposure and HLA in healthy donors. The PCR used 60 Vbeta and 13 Jbeta primers. The assay was immunoSEQ multiplex PCR, and TCRdb's table has in-frame clones only and misses some. The top ten hold 3.5% to 4% of the sample, which has some 100,000 clones, more than 75% seen once. Sequencing was carried out using PBMCs. The receptors were sampled from a woman in her forties or fifties in good health and CMV-seropositive.

The genes are TRBV5-1 and TRBJ2-3, with 7 bases identical to TRBD2. V shed 4 bases and J 0 bases; nucleotides not matched to a gene: 5. Germline CDR1 SGHRS, CDR2 YFSETQ. The CDR3 totals 15 residues. The CDR3: CASSKGLTSTDTQYF. The CDR3 bases are TGCGCCAGCAGCAAGGGACTAACGAGCACAGATACGCAGTATTTT.

The chain has TRBV2 and TRBJ1-2; no definite D call. Germline loops: CDR1 SNHLY, CDR2 FYNNEI. CDR3 length: 13 residues. Trimming shortened V by 11 bases and J by 7 bases, and 20 bases separated the two germline ends. The CDR3: CAQVVGGGGGYTF. DNA for the CDR3: TGTGCCCAAGTGGTGGGTGGCGGTGGTGGCTACACCTTC.

V is TRBV7-9 and J is TRBJ2-3, with 7 positions matching TRBD2. The CDR3 covers 16 residues. Trimming cost V 5 bases and J 0 bases; bases outside gene matches: 8. Germline loops: CDR1 SEHNR, CDR2 FQNEAQ (reference sequence). The CDR3 loop is CASSPAGAGSTDTQYF. The CDR3 region has the DNA TGTGCCAGCAGCCCGGCAGGAGCGGGAAGCACAGATACGCAGTATTTT.

This clone was counted only a few times. V usage is TRBV2 and J usage is TRBJ2-1; tentatively, D is TRBD2 (8 bases). The germline V gene encodes CDR1 SNHLY and CDR2 FYNNEI. CDR3 length: 15 residues. The V end was cut by 2 bases, the J end by 10 bases, with 18 bases between. For the CDR3, the DNA is TGTGCCAGCAGTGAAACCCGGGAGGGGGCTGGGGAGCAGTTCTTC. This sequence encodes CASSETREGAGEQFF.

For this clone: Other DNA sequences in this specimen translate into the identical CDR3. The rearrangement links TRBV7-9 to TRBJ2-1; TRBD2 is a possible D gene (6 bases). In germline, CDR1 is SEHNR, CDR2 FQNEAQ (reference sequence). This CDR3 comprises 15 residues. The V end lost 3 bases, the J end lost 4 bases, and 13 bases lay between the germline ends. Here the CDR3 reads CASSFPTRQYNEQFF. Here the CDR3 DNA reads TGTGCCAGCAGCTTCCCGACTAGACAGTACAATGAGCAGTTCTTC.

This clone was picked up one time. The chain has TRBV10-3 and TRBJ2-7, with D perhaps matching TRBD2 (6 bases). V lost 3 bases and J 1 base, leaving 10 bases between the germline ends. The CDR3 is made up of 14 amino acids. CDR1 and CDR2 (germline): ENHRY, SYGVKD. DNA of the CDR3: TGTGCCATCAGTGAAACGGGGGTATCCTACGAGCAGTACTTC. This sequence encodes CAISETGVSYEQYF.

This clone was counted only a few times. V usage is TRBV25-1 and J usage is TRBJ2-1, with TRBD1 identical over 11 bases. This CDR3 is 17 amino acids long. Germline trimming cut 5 bases from V and 0 bases from J; bases unmatched to any gene: 6. CDR1 is MGHDK, CDR2 SYGVNS, per germline. CDR3 sequence: CASSLRDRGISYNEQFF. In DNA form, the CDR3 reads TGTGCCAGCAGTCTGCGGGACAGGGGGATCTCCTACAATGAGCAGTTCTTC.

The gene calls are TRBV18 and TRBJ2-1; TRBD2 agrees at 10 bases. The V gene end was trimmed by 3 bases and the J gene end by 10 bases; junction bases not matched to a gene: 12. Germline CDR1 reads KGHSH; CDR2 reads LQKENI. This CDR3 comprises 16 residues. Written as DNA, the CDR3 is TGTGCCAGCTCACCCCCGCTGCTAGCGGGAGCAGGGGAGCAGTTCTTC. This encodes CASSPPLLAGAGEQFF.

This chain connects TRBV5-6 to TRBJ2-2; TRBD1 matches at 7 bases. The CDR3 loop spans 16 amino acids. Germline lookup yields CDR1 SGHDT and CDR2 YYEEEE. The V and J ends lost 6 bases and 5 bases, in that order; junction bases with no gene match: 13. As DNA, the CDR3 is TGTGCCAGCAACCTAATGACAGGGACACAAACCGGGGAGCTGTTTTTT. Its protein product is CASNLMTGTQTGELFF.

On this clone itself: Other DNA sequences in this sample translate to the same CDR3. J is TRBJ1-5 and V is TRBV4-1; maybe TRBD1 (6 bases). The germline V and J ends were trimmed by 0 bases and 2 bases, with 11 bases remaining between them. The germline V gene encodes CDR1 MGHRA and CDR2 YSYEKL. There are 16 residues in the CDR3. The chain's CDR3 is CASSQEGGRGNQPQHF. The DNA of the CDR3 is TGCGCCAGCAGCCAAGAAGGGGGAAGGGGCAATCAGCCCCAGCATTTT.

This rearrangement joins TRBV7-9 to TRBJ2-1, with D uncertain. The CDR3 is 12 amino acids. Germline lookup yields CDR1 SEHNR and CDR2 FQNEAQ (reference sequence). The V and J ends lost 5 bases and 4 bases respectively, with 6 bases between them. DNA of the CDR3: TGTGCCAGCAGCCTTTTGTACAATGAGCAGTTCTTC. It yields the protein CASSLLYNEQFF.

The J gene is TRBJ2-2, the V gene TRBV29-1; possible D gene TRBD2, 5 bases. The CDR3 totals 16 residues. The germline V gene encodes CDR1 SQVTM and CDR2 ANQGSEA. Trimming removed 4 bases from V and 3 bases from J, with 18 bases in between. CDR3 in amino acids: CSVALGGSWDTGELFF. In DNA, the CDR3 is TGCAGCGTTGCCCTAGGAGGTTCTTGGGACACCGGGGAGCTGTTTTTT.

The V gene is TRBV15, the J gene TRBJ2-3; 10 bases are a match to TRBD2. Unmatched junction bases numbered 4, after V lost 0 bases and J lost 4 bases. Germline V CDR1 and CDR2: LNHNV, YYDKDF (reference sequence). The CDR3 has 16 amino acids. Here the CDR3 reads CATSREYSGRADTQYF. The DNA of the CDR3 is TGTGCCACCAGCAGAGAGTACAGCGGGAGGGCAGATACGCAGTATTTT.

This clone was detected a few times. This sequence joins TRBV20-1 and TRBJ2-2; D gene ambiguous. Trimming shortened V by 6 bases and J by 6 bases, and 8 bases separated the two germline ends. The CDR3 loop spans 11 amino acids. Germline CDR1 is DFQATT and CDR2 is SNEGSKA (reference sequence). In DNA form, the CDR3 reads TGCAGTGCCTCCGAGGCCGGGGAGCTGTTTTTT. Residues: CSASEAGELFF.